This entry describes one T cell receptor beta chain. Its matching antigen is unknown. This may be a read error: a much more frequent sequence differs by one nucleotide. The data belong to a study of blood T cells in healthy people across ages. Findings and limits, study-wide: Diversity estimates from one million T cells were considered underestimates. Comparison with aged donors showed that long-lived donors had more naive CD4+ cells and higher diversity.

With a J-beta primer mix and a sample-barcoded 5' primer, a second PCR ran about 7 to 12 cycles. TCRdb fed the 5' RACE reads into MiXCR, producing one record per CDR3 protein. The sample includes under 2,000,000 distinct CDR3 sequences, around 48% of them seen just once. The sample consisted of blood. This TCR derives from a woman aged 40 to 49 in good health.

CDR3 sequence: CSVLERRGYNEQYF. CDR3 sequence (DNA): TGCAGCGTTCTTGAGAGACGTGGCTACAATGAGCAGTACTTC. The J gene is TRBJ2-1, the V gene TRBV29-1; no clear D gene. TRBJ2-7 matches the DNA end more closely, so the J call is doubtful. The CDR3 has 14 residues. Germline lookup yields CDR1 SQVTM and CDR2 ANQGSEA.